This T cell receptor beta chain came from a study of cytomegalovirus exposure and HLA in healthy donors. Background on the study: A later analysis reported the same platform for the 120 validation repertoires and the 500 to 750 first-cohort repertoires. Study outcomes and limitations: There were fewer than 200 TCR beta chains listed as cytomegalovirus-associated. Through in vitro validation, a few CMV-associated chains were shown to be specific for CMV antigens. The TCR clusters that emerged in the first cohort tended, a later analysis found, to co-occur in the 120 or so validation repertoires.

Sequencing was performed with immunoSEQ multiplex PCR; in TCRdb, only in-frame clones are kept and a portion is missing. The data hold more than 90,000 clones, with approximately 88% observed a single time. Remarks on this clone: Its antigen remains unknown.

This CDR3 region has 14 residues. CDR1 and CDR2 (germline): GTSNPN, SVGIG (reference sequence). Trimming pared 4 bases from V and 6 bases from J, leaving 16 bases between. The TCR sequence derives from a young man in good health and CMV-seronegative. Material: PBMCs. The chain joins TRBV30 to TRBJ2-1, with no clear D. CDR3 DNA: TGTGCCTGGACGAACGGAGTCGGAACCAATGAGCAGTTCTTC. Translating gives CAWTNGVGTNEQFF.